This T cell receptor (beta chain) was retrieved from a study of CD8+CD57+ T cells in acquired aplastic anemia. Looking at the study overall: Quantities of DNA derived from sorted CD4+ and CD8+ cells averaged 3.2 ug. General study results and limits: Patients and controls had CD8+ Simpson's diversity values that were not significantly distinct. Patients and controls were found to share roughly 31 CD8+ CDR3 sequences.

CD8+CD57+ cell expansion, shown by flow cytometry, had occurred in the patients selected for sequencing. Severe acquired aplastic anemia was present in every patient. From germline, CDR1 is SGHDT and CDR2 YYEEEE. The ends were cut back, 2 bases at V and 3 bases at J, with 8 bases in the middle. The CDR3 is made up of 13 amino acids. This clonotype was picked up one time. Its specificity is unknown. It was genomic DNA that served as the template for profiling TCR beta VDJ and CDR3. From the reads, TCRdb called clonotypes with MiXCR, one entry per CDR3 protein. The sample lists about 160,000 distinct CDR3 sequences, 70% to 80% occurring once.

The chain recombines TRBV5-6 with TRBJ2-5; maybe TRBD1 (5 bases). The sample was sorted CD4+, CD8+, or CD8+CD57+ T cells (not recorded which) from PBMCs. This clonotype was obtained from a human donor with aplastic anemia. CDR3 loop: CASSFSREETQYF. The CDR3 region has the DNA TGTGCCAGCAGCTTTAGCAGGGAAGAGACCCAGTACTTC.